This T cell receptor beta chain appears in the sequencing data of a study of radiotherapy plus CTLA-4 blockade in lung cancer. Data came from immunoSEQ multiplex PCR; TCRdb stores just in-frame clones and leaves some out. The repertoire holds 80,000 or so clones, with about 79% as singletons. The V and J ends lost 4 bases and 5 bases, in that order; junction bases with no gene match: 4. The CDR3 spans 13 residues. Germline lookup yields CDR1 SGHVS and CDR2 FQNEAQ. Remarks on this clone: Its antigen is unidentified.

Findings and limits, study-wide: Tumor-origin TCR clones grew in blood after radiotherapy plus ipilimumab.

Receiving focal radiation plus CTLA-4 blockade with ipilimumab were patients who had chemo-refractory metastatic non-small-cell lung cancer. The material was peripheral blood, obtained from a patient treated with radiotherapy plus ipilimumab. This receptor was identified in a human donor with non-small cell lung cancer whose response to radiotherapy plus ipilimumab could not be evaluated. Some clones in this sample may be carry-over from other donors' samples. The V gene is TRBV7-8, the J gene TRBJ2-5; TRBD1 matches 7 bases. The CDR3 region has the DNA TGTGCCAGCAGCTCAGAGACAGGGGAGACCCAGTACTTC. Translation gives CASSSETGETQYF.